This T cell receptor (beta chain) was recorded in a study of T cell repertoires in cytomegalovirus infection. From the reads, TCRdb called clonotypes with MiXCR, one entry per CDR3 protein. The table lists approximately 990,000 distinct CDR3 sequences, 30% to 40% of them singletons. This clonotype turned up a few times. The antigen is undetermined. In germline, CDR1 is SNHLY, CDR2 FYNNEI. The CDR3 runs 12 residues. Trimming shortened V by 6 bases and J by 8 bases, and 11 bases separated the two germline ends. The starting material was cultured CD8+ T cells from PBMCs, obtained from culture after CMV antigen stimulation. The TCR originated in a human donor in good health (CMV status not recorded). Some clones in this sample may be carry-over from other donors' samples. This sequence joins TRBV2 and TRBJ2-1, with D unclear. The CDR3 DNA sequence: TGTGCCAGCAGATCCGACCCAGATGAGCAGTTCTTC. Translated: CASRSDPDEQFF. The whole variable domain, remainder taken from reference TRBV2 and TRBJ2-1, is EPEVTQTPSHQVTQMGQEVILRCVPISNHLYFYWYRQILGQKVEFLVSFYNNEISEKSEIFDDQFSVERPDGSNFTLKIRSTKLEDSAMYFCASRSDPDEQFFGPGTRLTVL.